These 21 T cell receptor beta chains originate from one sample sequenced in a study of T cell repertoires in cytomegalovirus infection. TCRdb re-derived calls from the reads in MiXCR, one entry per CDR3 protein. The table lists approximately 500,000 distinct CDR3 sequences, 15% to 20% of them singletons. Specimen: CD8+ T cells from PBMCs. The receptors stem from a human donor in good health (CMV status not recorded). Some clones in this sample may be carry-over from other donors' samples.

The chain employs TRBV20-1 and TRBJ2-1; TRBD2 matches 8 bases. This CDR3 region has 17 residues. Germline V gene data show CDR1 as DFQATT and CDR2 as SNEGSKA (reference sequence). V lost 1 base to trimming and J lost 0 bases; unmatched junction nucleotides: 8. CDR3 DNA: TGCAGTGCTAGAGCTCCCCCCGGGACTAGCTCCTACAATGAGCAGTTCTTC. Its translation is CSARAPPGTSSYNEQFF.

CDR3 amino acids: CASSQGEGGDTEAFF. The CDR3 DNA follows: TGTGCCAGCAGCCAGGGGGAGGGGGGGGACACTGAAGCTTTCTTT. The V call is TRBV3-1, the J call TRBJ1-1; tentatively, D is TRBD1 (6 bases). The germline V gene encodes CDR1 LGHDT and CDR2 YNNKEL (reference sequence). Trimming cost V 3 bases and J 3 bases, with 14 bases left between them. The CDR3 totals 15 residues.

The rearrangement joins TRBV19 to TRBJ1-1; 8 bases are shared with TRBD1. The CDR3 sequence is 14 residues long. The V gene's germline CDR1 is LNHDA and CDR2 SQIVND (reference sequence). Germline trimming cut 4 bases from V and 7 bases from J; bases unmatched to any gene: 8. CDR3 coding DNA: TGTGCCAGTAGTACCGATGACAGGGGAGGTGAAGCTTTCTTT. Amino acid sequence: CASSTDDRGGEAFF.

This clonotype was picked up many times. The V and J genes are TRBV19 and TRBJ1-1; D not resolved. Germline lookup yields CDR1 LNHDA and CDR2 SQIVND (reference sequence). This CDR3 region has 14 residues. The CDR3 DNA is TGTGCTTCGGTTCAAGGGCGTCTGAACACTGAAGCTTTCTTT. Amino acid sequence: CASVQGRLNTEAFF.

Comments on this clonotype: A junction boundary mismatches the germline segment, possibly from a read error. The chain carries TRBV7-6 and TRBJ2-1, with TRBD2 matching over 8 bases. CDR3 length: 16 residues. The germline gives CDR1 SGHVS, CDR2 FNYEAQ. CDR3 protein: CASLGGGGGGVNEKFF. DNA of the CDR3: TGTGCTAGCCTCGGGGGGGGGGGGGGGGGCGTCAATGAGAAGTTCTTC. Complete variable domain (other parts from reference TRBV7-6 and TRBJ2-1): GAGVSQSPRYKVTKRGQDVALRCDPISGHVSLYWYRQALGQGPEFLTYFNYEAQQDKSGLPNDRFSAERPEGSISTLTIQRTEQRDSAMYRCASLGGGGGGVNEKFFGPGTRLTVL.

This clonotype was seen more than once but under ten times. The chain combines TRBV20-1 with TRBJ2-3; D gene uncertain. Trimming removed 0 bases at V and 0 bases at J, with 22 bases between. The CDR3 contains 19 residues. CDR1 DFQATT and CDR2 SNEGSKA come from the germline V gene (reference sequence). The chain's CDR3 is CSARDPDFINPSSTDTQYF. CDR3 nucleotides: TGCAGTGCTAGAGATCCCGACTTCATTAATCCCTCTAGCACAGATACGCAGTATTTT.

The sample holds many counts of this clonotype. The chain recombines TRBV7-6 with TRBJ2-3; 7 nucleotides agree with TRBD2. V was clipped by 3 bases and J by 4 bases; unmatched bases: 16. This CDR3 has 18 residues. The germline V gene encodes CDR1 SGHVS and CDR2 FNYEAQ. CDR3 protein: CASSLASGFPTQADTQYF. CDR3 in DNA: TGTGCCAGCAGCTTGGCTAGCGGATTTCCCACCCAAGCAGATACGCAGTATTTT.

This clonotype has only a few counts. The gene calls are TRBV7-6 and TRBJ1-1; TRBD1 matches at 8 bases. There are 17 residues in the CDR3. Losses at the gene ends were 5 bases for V and 3 bases for J; bases not matched to a gene: 14. Germline CDR1 SGHVS, CDR2 FNYEAQ. CDR3 loop: CASSPPRTGPRDTEAFF. In nucleotides, the CDR3 is TGTGCCAGCAGCCCCCCCAGGACAGGGCCTAGGGACACTGAAGCTTTCTTT.

In this sample, this clonotype turned up a few times. This chain links TRBV10-3 with TRBJ2-7, with D tentatively TRBD1 or TRBD2 (6 bases each). The CDR3 runs to 15 residues. Deletions cut 6 bases from V and 3 bases from J, with 18 bases between. CDR1 is ENHRY and CDR2 is SYGVKD in the germline V gene. CDR3 DNA: TGTGCCATCAGCGAGGGTGAAAAGGGGGGCTACGAGCAGTACTTC. Protein product: CAISEGEKGGYEQYF.

Many counts were recorded for this clonotype. One end of the junction is discordant with germline, which a read error may explain. The chain uses TRBV6-1 and TRBJ1-6; unclear D gene. CDR1 MNHNS and CDR2 SASEGT come from the germline V gene. This CDR3 is built from 13 residues. The CDR3 region is CACSSSYNSPLHF. CDR3 nucleotide sequence: TGTGCCTGCAGCAGCTCCTATAATTCACCCCTCCACTTT.

This clonotype was counted only a few times. The J gene is TRBJ2-1, the V gene TRBV27; TRBD2 matches 14 bases. J lost 10 bases, V lost 6 bases, and 8 bases had no gene match. Germline V gene lookup returns CDR1 MNHEY and CDR2 SMNVEV (reference sequence). The CDR3 runs 15 residues. The CDR3 protein is CASSLTSGGAREQFF. CDR3 DNA sequence: TGTGCCAGCAGCTTGACTAGCGGGGGGGCCCGGGAGCAGTTCTTC.

About this clonotype itself: This sequence may be a read error, since a much larger clone differs from it by one base. The chain couples TRBV6-2 or TRBV6-3 to TRBJ1-5; D perhaps matches TRBD1 (5 bases). Germline V gives CDR1 MNHEY, CDR2 SVGEGT. CDR3 length: 19 residues. The V end lost 6 bases, the J end lost 0 bases, and 24 bases lay between the germline ends. CDR3 protein: CASSHVGGRGTYSNQPQHF. The CDR3 DNA reads TGTGCCAGCAGCCACGTCGGCGGACGGGGGACTTATAGCAATCAGCCCCAGCATTTT.

This clonotype was picked up many times. The chain is built from TRBV7-9 and TRBJ2-7; possible D gene TRBD2, 6 bases. The germline V and J ends were trimmed by 5 bases and 5 bases, with 13 bases remaining between them. This CDR3 contains 13 residues. Germline V gene data show CDR1 as SEHNR and CDR2 as FQNEAQ (reference sequence). CDR3 in DNA: TGTGCCAGCAGCCCGGAGGGTACGGACGAGCAGTACTTC. Residues: CASSPEGTDEQYF. The whole variable domain, remainder taken from reference TRBV7-9 and TRBJ2-7, is DTGVSQNPRHKITKRGQNVTFRCDPISEHNRLYWYRQTLGQGPEFLTYFQNEAQLEKSRLLSDRFSAERPKGSFSTLEIQRTEQGDSAMYLCASSPEGTDEQYFGPGTRLTVT.

The rearrangement links TRBV27 to TRBJ1-2; 9 bases line up with TRBD1. J lost 3 bases, V lost 6 bases, and 14 bases had no gene match. The germline CDR1 and CDR2 sequences are MNHEY and SMNVEV (reference sequence). This CDR3 has 17 residues. CDR3 DNA: TGTGCCAGCAGCTTGACAGGGGGTATTCTTTCTGACTATGGCTACACCTTC. Translation: CASSLTGGILSDYGYTF.

This clonotype came up a few times. The J gene is TRBJ2-1, the V gene TRBV20-1, with 9 bases identical to TRBD2. The junction had 3 bases not matched to a gene; V was cut back by 0 bases and J by 3 bases. The CDR3 extends over 15 amino acids. Germline V gene data show CDR1 as DFQATT and CDR2 as SNEGSKA (reference sequence). CDR3 nucleotides: TGCAGTGCTAGAGAGGCTAGCGGGGACTACAATGAGCAGTTCTTC. It is translated as CSAREASGDYNEQFF.

This clonotype was picked up many times. CDR3 bases: TGCGCCAGCAGCCAAGCTATTGGAAACACCATATATTTT. It yields the protein CASSQAIGNTIYF. This chain uses TRBV4-1 with TRBJ1-3; D call uncertain. CDR1 is MGHRA and CDR2 is YSYEKL in the germline V gene. The CDR3 spans 13 residues. Trimming cost V 1 base and J 3 bases, with 4 bases left between them.

This clonotype has only one observation. CDR3 sequence: CASSVAGGGYNEQFF. The CDR3 nucleotides are TGTGCCAGCAGCGTAGCGGGAGGGGGCTACAATGAGCAGTTCTTC. The rearrangement links TRBV9 to TRBJ2-1, with 8 bases that match TRBD2. Germline trimming cut 0 bases from V and 3 bases from J; bases unmatched to any gene: 2. The germline gives CDR1 SGDLS, CDR2 YYNGEE. The CDR3 is made up of 15 amino acids.

The chain carries TRBV19 and TRBJ1-5, with 8 nucleotides matching TRBD1. The CDR3 loop spans 18 amino acids. With V trimmed by 0 bases and J by 0 bases, 7 bases remained unmatched. From germline, CDR1 is LNHDA and CDR2 SQIVND (reference sequence). CDR3 DNA: TGTGCCAGTAGTATAGATAGGACAGGGACTTTTAGCAATCAGCCCCAGCATTTT. This encodes CASSIDRTGTFSNQPQHF.

This clonotype was recorded at least ten times. The chain has TRBV2 and TRBJ2-7; a weak D match, TRBD2 (6 bases). The CDR3 runs 15 residues. The V gene's germline CDR1 is SNHLY and CDR2 FYNNEI. V shed 4 bases and J shed 9 bases, with 22 bases lying between them. CDR3 DNA: TGTGCCAGCAGTGCGCGGGACGGGGCTGCGACGTTGCAGTACTTC. Its translation is CASSARDGAATLQYF.

Many counts were recorded for this clonotype. The rearrangement uses TRBV12-3 or TRBV12-4 and TRBJ1-5; a weak D match, TRBD1 (5 bases). The CDR3 loop spans 13 amino acids. Trimming removed 2 bases at V and 5 bases at J, with 7 bases between. CDR3 sequence reads: CASSLIGDQPQHF. CDR3 bases: TGTGCCAGCAGTTTAATAGGGGATCAGCCCCAGCATTTT.

This clonotype occurred many times. The genes are TRBV7-8 and TRBJ1-5; D possibly corresponds to TRBD1 (5 bases). The CDR3 is 16 residues long. Germline lookup yields CDR1 SGHVS and CDR2 FQNEAQ. V lost 5 bases to trimming and J lost 1 base, with 15 bases between them. CDR3 residues: CASSRQGEVSNQPQHF. The CDR3 DNA sequence: TGTGCCAGCAGCAGACAAGGGGAAGTAAGCAATCAGCCCCAGCATTTT.